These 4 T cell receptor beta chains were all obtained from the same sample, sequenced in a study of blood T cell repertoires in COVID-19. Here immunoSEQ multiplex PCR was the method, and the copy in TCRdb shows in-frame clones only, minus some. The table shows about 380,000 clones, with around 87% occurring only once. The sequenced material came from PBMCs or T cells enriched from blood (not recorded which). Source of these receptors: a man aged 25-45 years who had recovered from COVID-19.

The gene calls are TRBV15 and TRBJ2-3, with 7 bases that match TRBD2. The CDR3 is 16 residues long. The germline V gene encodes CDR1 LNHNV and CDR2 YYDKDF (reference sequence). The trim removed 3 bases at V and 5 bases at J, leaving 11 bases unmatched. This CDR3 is CATSSLPGWEGDTQYF. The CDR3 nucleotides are TGTGCCACCAGCAGTCTCCCGGGGTGGGAGGGAGATACGCAGTATTTT.

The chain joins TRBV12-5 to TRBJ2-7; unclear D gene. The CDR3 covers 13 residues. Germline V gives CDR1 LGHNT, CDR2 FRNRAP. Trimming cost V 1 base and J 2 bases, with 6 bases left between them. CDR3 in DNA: TGTGCTAGTGGTTTGGGCGTAGCCTACGAGCAGTACTTC. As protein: CASGLGVAYEQYF.

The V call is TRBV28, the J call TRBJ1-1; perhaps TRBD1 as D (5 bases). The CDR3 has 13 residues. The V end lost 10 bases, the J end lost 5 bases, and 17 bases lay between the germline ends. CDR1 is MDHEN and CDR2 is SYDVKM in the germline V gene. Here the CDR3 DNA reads TGTGCCACCCGACCCCCTAGACAGACTGAAGCTTTCTTT. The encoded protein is CATRPPRQTEAFF. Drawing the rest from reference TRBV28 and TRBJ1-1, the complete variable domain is DVKVTQSSRYLVKRTGEKVFLECVQDMDHENMFWYRQDPGLGLRLIYFSYDVKMKEKGDIPEGYSVSREKKERFSLILESASTNQTSMYLCATRPPRQTEAFFGQGTRLTVV.

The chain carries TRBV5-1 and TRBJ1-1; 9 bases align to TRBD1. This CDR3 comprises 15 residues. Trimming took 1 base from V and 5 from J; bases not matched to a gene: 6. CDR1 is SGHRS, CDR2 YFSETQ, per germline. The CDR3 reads CASSLWTGEYTEAFF. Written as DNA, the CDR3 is TGCGCCAGCAGCTTGTGGACAGGGGAATATACTGAAGCTTTCTTT.